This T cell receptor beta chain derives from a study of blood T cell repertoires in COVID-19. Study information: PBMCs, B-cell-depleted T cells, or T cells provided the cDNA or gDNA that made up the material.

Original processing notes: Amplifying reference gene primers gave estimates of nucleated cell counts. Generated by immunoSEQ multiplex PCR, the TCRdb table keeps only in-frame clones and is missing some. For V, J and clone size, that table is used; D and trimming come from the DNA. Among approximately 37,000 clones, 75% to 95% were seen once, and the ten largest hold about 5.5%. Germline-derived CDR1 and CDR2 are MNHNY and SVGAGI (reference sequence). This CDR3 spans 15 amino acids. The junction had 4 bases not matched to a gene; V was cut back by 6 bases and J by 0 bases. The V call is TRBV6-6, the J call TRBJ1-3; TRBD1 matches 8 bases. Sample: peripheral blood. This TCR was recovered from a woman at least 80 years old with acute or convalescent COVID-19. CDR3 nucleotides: TGTGCCAGCAGGGGACAGGACTACTCTGGAAACACCATATATTTT. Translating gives CASRGQDYSGNTIYF.